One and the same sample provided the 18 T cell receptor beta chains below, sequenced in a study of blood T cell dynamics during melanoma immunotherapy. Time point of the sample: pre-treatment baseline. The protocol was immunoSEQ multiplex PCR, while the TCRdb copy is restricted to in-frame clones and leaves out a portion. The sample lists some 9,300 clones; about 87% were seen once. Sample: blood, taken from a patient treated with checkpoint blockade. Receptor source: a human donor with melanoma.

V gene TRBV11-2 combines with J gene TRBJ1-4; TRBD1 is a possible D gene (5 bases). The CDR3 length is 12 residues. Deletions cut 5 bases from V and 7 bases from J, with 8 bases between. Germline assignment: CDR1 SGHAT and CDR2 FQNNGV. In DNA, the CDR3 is TGTGCCAGCAGCCCCCAGGGTGAAAAACTGTTTTTT. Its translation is CASSPQGEKLFF.

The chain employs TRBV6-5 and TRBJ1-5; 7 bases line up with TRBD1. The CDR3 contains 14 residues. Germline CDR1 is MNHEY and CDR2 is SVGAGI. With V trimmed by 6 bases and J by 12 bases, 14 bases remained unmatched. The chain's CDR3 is CASSDGTAGMVQHF. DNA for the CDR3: TGTGCCAGCAGCGATGGGACAGCGGGGATGGTCCAGCATTTT.

CDR3 sequence: CASSPGRTLNEKLFF. The CDR3 DNA reads TGTGCCAGCAGCCCGGGACGAACCCTTAATGAAAAACTGTTTTTT. V is TRBV7-6 and J is TRBJ1-4; TRBD1 might be the D (5 bases). V lost 5 bases and J 4 bases, leaving 14 bases between the germline ends. The CDR3 totals 15 residues. Per the germline V gene, CDR1 is SGHVS and CDR2 is FNYEAQ.

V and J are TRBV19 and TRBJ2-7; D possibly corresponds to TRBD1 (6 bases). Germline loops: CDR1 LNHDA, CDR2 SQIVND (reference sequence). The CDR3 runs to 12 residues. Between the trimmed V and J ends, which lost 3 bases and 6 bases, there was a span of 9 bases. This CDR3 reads CASSILGGEQYF. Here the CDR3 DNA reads TGTGCCAGTAGTATTTTAGGGGGCGAGCAGTACTTC.

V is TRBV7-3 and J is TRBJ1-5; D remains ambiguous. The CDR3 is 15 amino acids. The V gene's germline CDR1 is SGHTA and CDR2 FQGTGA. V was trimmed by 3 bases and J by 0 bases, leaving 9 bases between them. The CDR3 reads CASSLQWDSNQPQHF. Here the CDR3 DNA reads TGTGCCAGCAGCTTGCAATGGGATAGCAATCAGCCCCAGCATTTT. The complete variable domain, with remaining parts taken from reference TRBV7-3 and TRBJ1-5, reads GAGVSQTPSNKVTEKGKYVELRCDPISGHTALYWYRQSLGQGPEFLIYFQGTGAADDSGLPNDRFFAVRPEGSVSTLKIQRTERGDSAVYLCASSLQWDSNQPQHFGDGTRLSIL.

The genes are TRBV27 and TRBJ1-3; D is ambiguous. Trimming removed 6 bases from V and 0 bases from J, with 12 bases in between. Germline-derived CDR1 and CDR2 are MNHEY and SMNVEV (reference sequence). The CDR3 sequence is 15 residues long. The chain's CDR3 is CASSPFWGSGNTIYF. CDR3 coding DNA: TGTGCCAGCAGCCCCTTTTGGGGCTCTGGAAACACCATATATTTT.

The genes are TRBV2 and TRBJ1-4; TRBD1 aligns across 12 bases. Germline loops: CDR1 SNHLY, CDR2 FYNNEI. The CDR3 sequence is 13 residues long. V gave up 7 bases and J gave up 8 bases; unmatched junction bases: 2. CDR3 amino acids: CASKGTGGEKLFF. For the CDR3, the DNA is TGTGCCAGCAAAGGGACAGGGGGCGAAAAACTGTTTTTT. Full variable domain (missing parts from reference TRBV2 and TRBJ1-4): EPEVTQTPSHQVTQMGQEVILRCVPISNHLYFYWYRQILGQKVEFLVSFYNNEISEKSEIFDDQFSVERPDGSNFTLKIRSTKLEDSAMYFCASKGTGGEKLFFGSGTQLSVL.

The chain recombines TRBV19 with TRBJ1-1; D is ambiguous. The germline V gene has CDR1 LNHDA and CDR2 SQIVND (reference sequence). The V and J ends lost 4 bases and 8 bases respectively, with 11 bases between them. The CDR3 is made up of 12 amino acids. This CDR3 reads CASSNDPIEAFF. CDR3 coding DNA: TGTGCCAGTAGTAATGACCCTATCGAAGCTTTCTTT.

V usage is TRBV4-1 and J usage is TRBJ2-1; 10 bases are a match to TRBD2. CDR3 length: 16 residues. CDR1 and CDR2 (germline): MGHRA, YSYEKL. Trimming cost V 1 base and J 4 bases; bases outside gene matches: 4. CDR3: CASSQAPSGSYNEQFF. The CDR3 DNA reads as TGCGCCAGCAGCCAAGCCCCTAGCGGGAGTTACAATGAGCAGTTCTTC.

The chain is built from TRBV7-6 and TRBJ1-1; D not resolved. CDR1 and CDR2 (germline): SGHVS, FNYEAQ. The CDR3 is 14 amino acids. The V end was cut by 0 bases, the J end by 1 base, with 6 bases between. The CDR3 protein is CASSLAGGNTEAFF. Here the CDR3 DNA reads TGTGCCAGCAGCTTAGCGGGAGGGAACACTGAAGCTTTCTTT.

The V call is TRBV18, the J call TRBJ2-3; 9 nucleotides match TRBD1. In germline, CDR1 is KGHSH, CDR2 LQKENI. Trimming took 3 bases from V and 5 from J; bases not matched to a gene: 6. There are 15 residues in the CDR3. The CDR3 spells CASSPQGQGRDTQYF. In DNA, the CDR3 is TGTGCCAGCTCACCTCAGGGACAGGGTCGAGATACGCAGTATTTT.

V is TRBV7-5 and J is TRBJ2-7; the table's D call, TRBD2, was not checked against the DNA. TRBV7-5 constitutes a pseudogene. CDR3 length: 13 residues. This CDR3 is CASSLVVGSEQYF. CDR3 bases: TGTGCCAGCAGCTTAGTGGTAGGGAGCGAGCAGTACTTC.

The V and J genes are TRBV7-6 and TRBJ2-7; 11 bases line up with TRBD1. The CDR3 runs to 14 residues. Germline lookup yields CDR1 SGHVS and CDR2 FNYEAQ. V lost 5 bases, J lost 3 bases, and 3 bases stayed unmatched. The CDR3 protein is CASSPGTGGYEQYF. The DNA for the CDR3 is TGTGCCAGCAGCCCCGGGACAGGGGGCTACGAGCAGTACTTC.

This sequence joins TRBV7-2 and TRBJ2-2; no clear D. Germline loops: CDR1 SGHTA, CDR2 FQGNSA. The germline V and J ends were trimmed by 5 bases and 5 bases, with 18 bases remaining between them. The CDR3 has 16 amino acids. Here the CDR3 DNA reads TGTGCCAGCAGCCTACCGCCCCTTGAGACGACCGGGGAGCTGTTTTTT. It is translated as CASSLPPLETTGELFF.

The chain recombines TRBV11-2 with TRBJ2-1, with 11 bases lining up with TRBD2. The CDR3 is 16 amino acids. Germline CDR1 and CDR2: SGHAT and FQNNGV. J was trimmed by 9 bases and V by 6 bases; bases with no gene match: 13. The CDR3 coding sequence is TGTGCCAGCAGGGGGCTAGCGGGAGGATTTAGGAGTGAGCAGTTCTTC. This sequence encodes CASRGLAGGFRSEQFF.

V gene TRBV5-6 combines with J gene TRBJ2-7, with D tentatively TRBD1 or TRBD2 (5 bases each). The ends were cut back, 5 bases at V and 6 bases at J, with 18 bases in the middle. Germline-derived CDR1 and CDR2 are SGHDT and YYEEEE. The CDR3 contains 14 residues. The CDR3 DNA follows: TGTGCCAGCAGTACCGCGGGCACTACAGGCGAGCAGTACTTC. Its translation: CASSTAGTTGEQYF.

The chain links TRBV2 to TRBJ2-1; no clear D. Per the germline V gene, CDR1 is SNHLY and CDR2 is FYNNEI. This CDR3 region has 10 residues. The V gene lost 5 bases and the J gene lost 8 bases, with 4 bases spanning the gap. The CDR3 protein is CASSPDEQFF. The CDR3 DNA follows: TGTGCCAGCAGTCCGGATGAGCAGTTCTTC. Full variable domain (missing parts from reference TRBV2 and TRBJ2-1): EPEVTQTPSHQVTQMGQEVILRCVPISNHLYFYWYRQILGQKVEFLVSFYNNEISEKSEIFDDQFSVERPDGSNFTLKIRSTKLEDSAMYFCASSPDEQFFGPGTRLTVL.

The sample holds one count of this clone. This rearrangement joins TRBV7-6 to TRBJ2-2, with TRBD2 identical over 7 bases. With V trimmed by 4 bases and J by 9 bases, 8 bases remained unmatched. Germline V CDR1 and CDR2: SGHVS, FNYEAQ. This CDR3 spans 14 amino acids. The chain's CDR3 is CASSWGGSPRELFF. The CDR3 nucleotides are TGTGCCAGCAGCTGGGGCGGGAGTCCCAGGGAGCTGTTTTTT.